The TCR beta chain under discussion was sequenced for a study of PD-1 blockade in classical Hodgkin lymphoma. Overall study context: Patients in the cohort were put on intravenous nivolumab, 3 mg/kg every 2 weeks.

This clone appeared a single time. Antigen specificity is unknown. At one end the junction does not follow the germline gene, possibly because of a read error. The table came from immunoSEQ multiplex PCR; TCRdb's copy has only in-frame clones and leaves some out. This table holds about 25,000 clones, approximately 79% found once. Germline CDR1 SGHDN, CDR2 FVKESK. This CDR3 contains 15 residues. Time point given: cycle 4 day 1 (C4D1), after six to seven weeks of nivolumab. Each patient's relapse followed autologous stem cell transplantation, and brentuximab vedotin exposure varied. Magnetic negative selection was used to purify CD4+ T cells from PBMCs that had been thawed. Study-wide findings and caveats: Partial responders and progressors had significantly lower baseline TCR diversity. Exclusion was applied to patients who started nivolumab under 1 year after ASCT.

The starting material was CD4+ T cells from blood, obtained before the fourth cycle of nivolumab. V is TRBV14 and J is TRBJ2-1; D not resolved. This TCR derives from a human donor with classical Hodgkin lymphoma. In DNA form, the CDR3 reads TGTGCCAGCCGCCAAGTACACTATAGATACAATGAGCAGTTCTTC. It codes for CASRQVHYRYNEQFF.